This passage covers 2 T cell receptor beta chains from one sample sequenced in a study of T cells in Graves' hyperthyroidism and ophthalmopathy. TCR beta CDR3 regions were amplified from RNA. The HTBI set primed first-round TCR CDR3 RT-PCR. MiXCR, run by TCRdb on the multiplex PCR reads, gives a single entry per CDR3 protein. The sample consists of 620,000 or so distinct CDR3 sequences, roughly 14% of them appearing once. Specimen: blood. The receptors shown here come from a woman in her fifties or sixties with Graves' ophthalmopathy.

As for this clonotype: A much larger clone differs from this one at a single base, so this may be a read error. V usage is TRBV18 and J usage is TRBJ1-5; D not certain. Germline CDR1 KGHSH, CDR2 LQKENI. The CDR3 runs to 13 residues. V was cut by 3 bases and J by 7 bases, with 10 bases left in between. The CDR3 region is CASSPGLGQPQHF. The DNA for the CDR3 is TGTGCCAGCTCACCTGGGTTGGGGCAGCCCCAGCATTTT. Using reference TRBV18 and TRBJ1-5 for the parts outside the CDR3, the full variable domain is NAGVMQNPRHLVRRRGQEARLRCSPMKGHSHVYWYRQLPEEGLKFMVYLQKENIIDESGMPKERFSAEFPKEGPSILRIQQVVRGDSAAYFCASSPGLGQPQHFGDGTRLSIL.

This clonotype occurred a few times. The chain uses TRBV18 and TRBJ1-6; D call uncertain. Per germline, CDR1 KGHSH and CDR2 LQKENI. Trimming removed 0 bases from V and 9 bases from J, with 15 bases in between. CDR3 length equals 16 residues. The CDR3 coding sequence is TGTGCCAGCTCACCACCTCGGCGGGAGGTCAGTTCACCCCTCCACTTT. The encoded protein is CASSPPRREVSSPLHF.